Listed below are T cell receptor beta chains from one sample, sequenced in a study of T cells in Graves' hyperthyroidism and ophthalmopathy. In TCRdb, the multiplex PCR reads were re-called with MiXCR into one record per CDR3 protein. The sample records hundreds of thousands of distinct CDR3 sequences, roughly 25% being singletons. Specimen: blood. Receptors were obtained from a man over 45 with Graves' hyperthyroidism. CDR3s include the opening cysteine and the closing phenylalanine or tryptophan. The order of the fields is D gene, V gene, clone size, J gene, CDR3 DNA, CDR3 protein. The D gene is left open where the match is weak. Clone size is stated in some rows and not others, as once, few, many or a class when expanded.

D gene: NA
V gene: TRBV3-1
clone size: NA
J gene: TRBJ1-5
CDR3 DNA: TGTGCCAGCAGCCAGGGACGGTCGAGCAATCAGCCCCAGCATTTT
CDR3 protein: CASSQGRSSNQPQHF

D gene: TRBD2
V gene: TRBV12-3/TRBV12-4
clone size: NA
J gene: TRBJ2-3
CDR3 DNA: TGTGCCAGCAACCCTGGACTAGCGGGAGGAGACCACACAGATACGCAGTATTTT
CDR3 protein: CASNPGLAGGDHTDTQYF

D gene: TRBD1
V gene: TRBV20-1
clone size: NA
J gene: TRBJ1-2
CDR3 DNA: TGCAGTGCTGTGGGACAGGGGAATGGCTACACCTTC
CDR3 protein: CSAVGQGNGYTF

D gene: TRBD1
V gene: TRBV11-1
clone size: once
J gene: TRBJ2-3
CDR3 DNA: TGTGCCAGCAGCTTTGGGACAGGGCTCACAGGTACGCAGTATTTT
CDR3 protein: CASSFGTGLTGTQYF

D gene: NA
V gene: TRBV7-9
clone size: many
J gene: TRBJ2-7
CDR3 DNA: TGTGCCAGCAGCTTCCCGGACCCCGCGGGGGAGCAGTACTTC
CDR3 protein: CASSFPDPAGEQYF

D gene: NA
V gene: TRBV28
clone size: many
J gene: TRBJ2-1
CDR3 DNA: TGTGCCAGCTCCTCACGCGTCTTCGGGGCTATGGAGCAGTTCTTC
CDR3 protein: CASSSRVFGAMEQFF

D gene: TRBD1
V gene: TRBV30
clone size: few
J gene: TRBJ1-4
CDR3 DNA: TGTGCCTGCACCCAAGGACAGGATGCAACTAATGAAAAACTGTTTTTT
CDR3 protein: CACTQGQDATNEKLFF

D gene: NA
V gene: TRBV6-1
clone size: NA
J gene: TRBJ2-7
CDR3 DNA: TGTGCCAGCAGCGTCAAGGGGACTTACGAGCAGTACTTC
CDR3 protein: CASSVKGTYEQYF

D gene: NA
V gene: TRBV28
clone size: NA
J gene: TRBJ1-4
CDR3 DNA: TGTGCCACCAATGGACCCGGGACACCGACAACTAATGAAAAACTGTTTTTT
CDR3 protein: CATNGPGTPTTNEKLFF

D gene: TRBD2
V gene: TRBV5-1
clone size: NA
J gene: TRBJ2-1
CDR3 DNA: TGCGCCAGCAGCTCCGGACTTACCGGGACTAGCGGGAGTGCTAATGAGCAGTTCTTC
CDR3 protein: CASSSGLTGTSGSANEQFF

D gene: TRBD2
V gene: TRBV6-2/TRBV6-3
clone size: few
J gene: TRBJ2-7
CDR3 DNA: TGTGCCACCACCTCTAGCGGGCTCGAGCAGTACTTC
CDR3 protein: CATTSSGLEQYF

D gene: NA
V gene: TRBV20-1
clone size: NA
J gene: TRBJ1-5
CDR3 DNA: TGCAGTGCTGGGGGAAGGGTCAATCAGCCCCAGCATTTT
CDR3 protein: CSAGGRVNQPQHF

D gene: TRBD2
V gene: TRBV7-2
clone size: many
J gene: TRBJ2-7
CDR3 DNA: TGTGCCAGCAGCTTCGCGGGAGGGATCTACGAGCAGTACTTC
CDR3 protein: CASSFAGGIYEQYF

D gene: NA
V gene: TRBV14
clone size: NA
J gene: TRBJ2-7
CDR3 DNA: TGTGCCAGCAGCCAAGACGTCGGGAGTGTTTCCTACGAGCAGTACTTC
CDR3 protein: CASSQDVGSVSYEQYF

D gene: TRBD1
V gene: TRBV10-2
clone size: NA
J gene: TRBJ2-5
CDR3 DNA: TGCGCCAGCAGTGAGTCCCGGACAGGGGCACAAGAGACCCAGTACTTC
CDR3 protein: CASSESRTGAQETQYF

D gene: NA
V gene: TRBV7-3
clone size: few
J gene: TRBJ2-1
CDR3 DNA: TGTGCCAGCAGCTTAAACTCACATGAGCAGTTCTTC
CDR3 protein: CASSLNSHEQFF

D gene: NA
V gene: TRBV12-3/TRBV12-4
clone size: many
J gene: TRBJ1-1
CDR3 DNA: TGTGCCAGCAGTTCGAGCGGGGGGAGGAGGACTGAAGCTTTCTTT
CDR3 protein: CASSSSGGRRTEAFF

D gene: NA
V gene: TRBV28
clone size: NA
J gene: TRBJ1-4
CDR3 DNA: TGTGCCAGCAGTTTTCAACGGGACCTTAATGAAAAACTGTTTTTT
CDR3 protein: CASSFQRDLNEKLFF

D gene: NA
V gene: TRBV7-8
clone size: few
J gene: TRBJ2-7
CDR3 DNA: TGTGCCAGCAGCTTGGCCGACTATAACTCCTACGAGCAGTACTTC
CDR3 protein: CASSLADYNSYEQYF

D gene: TRBD2
V gene: TRBV5-6
clone size: few
J gene: TRBJ2-3
CDR3 DNA: TGTGCCAGCAGCTTCGATACTAGCGTTTTCACAGATACGCAGTATTTT
CDR3 protein: CASSFDTSVFTDTQYF

D gene: NA
V gene: TRBV6-1
clone size: many
J gene: TRBJ1-5
CDR3 DNA: TGTGCCAGCACCCCAAGGCCCAATCAGCCCCAGCATTTT
CDR3 protein: CASTPRPNQPQHF

D gene: NA
V gene: TRBV25-1
clone size: few
J gene: TRBJ2-1
CDR3 DNA: TGTGCCAGCAGTGAACCGGGACCTTCCTACAATGAGCAGTTCTTC
CDR3 protein: CASSEPGPSYNEQFF

D gene: NA
V gene: TRBV7-3
clone size: few
J gene: TRBJ2-4
CDR3 DNA: TGTGCCAGCAGCTTATCAGGCCGAGGGGACATTCAGTACTTC
CDR3 protein: CASSLSGRGDIQYF